This entry describes one T cell receptor beta chain. Its antigen is still unknown. Assay: immunoSEQ multiplex PCR; the TCRdb copy retains only in-frame clones and omits some. This sample has 65,000 or so clones; roughly 87% occur once, and the top ten carry about 13%. The sample comes from a study of lymphopenia after photon versus proton radiotherapy. Study results and limitations: Under photons, naive T cells and diversity fell while effector/memory populations rose. Authors raise, but do not show, better survival with proton therapy. Larger post-nadir TCR diversity loss correlated inversely with survival in deceased patients. Post-nadir diversity loss with photons came from oligoclonal expansion, particularly CD8+ Temra cells.

The source is an elderly man with esophageal cancer. Sequences were derived from peripheral blood, sampled from a patient treated with proton-based radiotherapy.

For the CDR3, the DNA is TGCGCCAGCAGCGTGGGACCAGCAAACCAAGAGACCCAGTACTTC. Amino acids: CASSVGPANQETQYF. This chain joins TRBV5-1 and TRBJ2-5, with D possibly called TRBD1 or TRBD2 (5 bases each). The CDR3 extends over 15 amino acids. V lost 4 bases to trimming and J lost 0 bases, with 13 bases between them. Germline V lookup: CDR1 SGHRS, CDR2 YFSETQ.